Sequencing of this TCR beta chain was carried out in a study of blood T cell repertoires in COVID-19. Whole-study context: COVID-19 samples from acute and convalescent phases originated in the United States, Italy and Spain. T cells, B-cell-depleted T cells, or PBMCs provided the cDNA or gDNA that served as material.

What the recovered Cohort 3 donors had was two negative PCRs, clearance, or symptom resolution. The table lists this clone with a count of one. Under the authors' procedure: By means of reference gene primer amplification, nucleated cell counts were estimated. Data came from immunoSEQ multiplex PCR; TCRdb stores just in-frame clones and leaves some out. V and J calls and clone size come straight from that table; D and trimming were deduced from the DNA. Among hundreds of thousands of clones listed, roughly 87% were seen once. The CDR3 has 15 residues. Per the germline V gene, CDR1 is ENHRY and CDR2 is SYGVKD. The V gene end was trimmed by 6 bases and the J gene end by 2 bases; junction bases not matched to a gene: 10.

The chain links TRBV10-3 to TRBJ2-7; TRBD2 matches 7 bases. This receptor was identified in a woman in her thirties or forties who had recovered from COVID-19. The specimen was PBMCs or T cells enriched from blood (not recorded which). Written as DNA, the CDR3 is TGTGCCATCAGCGCCGAAGCGGGACCGGCCTACGAGCAGTACTTC. This translates into CAISAEAGPAYEQYF.